This is a list of T cell receptor beta chains from one sample in a study of human T cells and chemical hapten exposure. TCRdb analysed the 5' RACE reads with MiXCR anew, one entry per CDR3 protein. The repertoire consists of around 80,000 distinct CDR3 sequences, with around 15% occurring once and the leading ten covering around 6.8%. Receptors originate from a female donor in good health. Both conserved end residues are part of each CDR3. The D gene is left open where the match is weak. Some rows have no size entry. The others give once, few or many, or a class for an expanded clone.

d_gene | abundance | j_gene | v_gene | CDR3nt | CDR3aa
. | . | TRBJ1-1 | TRBV9 | TGTGCCAGCAGCGTCAGGGAGCGCACTGAAGCTTTCTTT | CASSVRERTEAFF
. | few | TRBJ2-2 | TRBV29-1 | TGCAGCGTTGACAGGATGAACACCGGGGAGCTGTTTTTT | CSVDRMNTGELFF
. | few | TRBJ1-2 | TRBV20-1 | TGCAGTGCTGTTCATACTAACTATGGCTACACCTTC | CSAVHTNYGYTF
. | . | TRBJ2-1 | TRBV29-1 | TGCAGCGTTGAAGATTTGAACAGGGATGAGCAGTTCTTC | CSVEDLNRDEQFF
TRBD1 | many | TRBJ1-2 | TRBV28 | TGTGCCAGCAGACCACAGGGGGCGAGCTATGGCTACACCTTC | CASRPQGASYGYTF
. | . | TRBJ2-4 | TRBV20-1 | TGCAGTGCTAGAGATCTTAATAGCGAGGGTATATTAGCCAAAAACATTCAGTACTTC | CSARDLNSEGILAKNIQYF
TRBD2 | few | TRBJ2-3 | TRBV5-1 | TGCGCCAGCAGCTTAAGCGGGGTCGGAACAGATACGCAGTATTTT | CASSLSGVGTDTQYF
. | few | TRBJ1-1 | TRBV6-5 | TGTGCCAGCAGTTCCCTGACAGGTTCTGAAGCTTTCTTT | CASSSLTGSEAFF
TRBD1 | . | TRBJ1-1 | TRBV2 | TGTGCCAGCAGTGAAGAACCTACAGGGGGATGGACTGAAGCTTTCTTT | CASSEEPTGGWTEAFF
. | . | TRBJ2-1 | TRBV18 | TGTGCCAGCTCACCCCGGTGGGGGTTCTCCTACAATGAGCAGTTCTTC | CASSPRWGFSYNEQFF
. | few | TRBJ1-6 | TRBV14 | TGTGCCAGCAGCCAAGGTGGAGGGGGCTATAATTCACCCCTCCACTTT | CASSQGGGGYNSPLHF
TRBD1 | . | TRBJ1-2 | TRBV7-2 | TGTGCCAGCAGCTCACGATCGGGACAGATACTCTTCACCTTC | CASSSRSGQILFTF
TRBD1 | . | TRBJ2-7 | TRBV6-1 | TGTGCCTCGGACAGGTCTGCCTACGAGCAGTACTTC | CASDRSAYEQYF
. | few | TRBJ1-6 | TRBV20-1 | TGCAGTGCTAGAGATCGGATTGACGGGAGCTCCTATAATTCACCCCTCCACTTT | CSARDRIDGSSYNSPLHF
. | . | TRBJ1-5 | TRBV6-1 | TGTGCCAGCAGTGAAGCGTCGGGGGGCGGCAATCAGCCCCAGCATTTT | CASSEASGGGNQPQHF
. | many | TRBJ1-5 | TRBV6-5 | TGTGCCAGCTCCAGGGGCAGCAATCAGCCCCAGCATTTT | CASSRGSNQPQHF
TRBD1 | few | TRBJ1-3 | TRBV12-3/TRBV12-4 | TGTGCCAGCAGTTTGGACAGGGCTGGAAACACCATATATTTT | CASSLDRAGNTIYF
. | few | TRBJ1-5 | TRBV5-5 | TGTGCCAGCAGCGTTGACGGACAGAGCAATCAGCCCCAGCATTTT | CASSVDGQSNQPQHF
TRBD2 | many | TRBJ2-3 | TRBV12-3/TRBV12-4 | TGTGCCAGCAGAGGACTAGGGACGGATACGCAGTATTTT | CASRGLGTDTQYF
TRBD1 | few | TRBJ1-3 | TRBV29-1 | TGCAGCGTTGATACGGGACAGGGGACCGGAAACACCATATATTTT | CSVDTGQGTGNTIYF
. | . | TRBJ1-2 | TRBV28 | TGTGCCAGCAGTTTGGGGACCACTAACTATGGCTACACCTTC | CASSLGTTNYGYTF
. | . | TRBJ2-3 | TRBV10-3 | TGTGCCATCAGTGAGGGCGGGACCGAAGATACGCAGTATTTT | CAISEGGTEDTQYF
. | . | TRBJ2-2 | TRBV6-1 | TGTGCCAGCAGTGAAGCTATCGGGGAGCTGTTTTTT | CASSEAIGELFF
TRBD1 | few | TRBJ1-1 | TRBV5-1 | TGCGCCAGCAGCCTGGGGGGGACAGAGGGGTCTGAAGCTTTCTTT | CASSLGGTEGSEAFF
TRBD2 | . | TRBJ2-3 | TRBV20-1 | TGCAGTGCTTTTAGCGGGGGGAGCACAGATACGCAGTATTTT | CSAFSGGSTDTQYF
TRBD2 | few | TRBJ2-1 | TRBV6-1 | TGTGCCAGCAGCGCGCTAACTAGCGGTTCCTACAATGAGCAGTTCTTC | CASSALTSGSYNEQFF
TRBD1 | few | TRBJ2-7 | TRBV30 | TGTGCCTGGACCTTGGACAGGGTGAACGAGCAGTACTTC | CAWTLDRVNEQYF
TRBD2 | few | TRBJ2-3 | TRBV6-4 | TGTGCCACCTCAGCGGGAGGCAGTGCAGATACGCAGTATTTT | CATSAGGSADTQYF
. | few | TRBJ2-1 | TRBV28 | TGTGCCAGCAGTTTCAGTCCTCGCTCCTACAATGAGCAGTTCTTC | CASSFSPRSYNEQFF
TRBD1 | few | TRBJ2-7 | TRBV20-1 | TGCAGTGCTAGTGTCCCGGGACAGGGGGCCTACGAGCAGTACTTC | CSASVPGQGAYEQYF
TRBD1 | . | TRBJ1-1 | TRBV20-1 | TGCAGTGCTATGGGGGCAGGGGGCAACACTGAAGCTTTCTTT | CSAMGAGGNTEAFF
. | few | TRBJ1-5 | TRBV7-2 | TGTGCCAGCAGCTCTCCGACAGGCCATCAGCCCCAGCATTTT | CASSSPTGHQPQHF
. | . | TRBJ2-3 | TRBV18 | TGTGCCAGCTCACCAACCGGGGCATTGGATACGCAGTATTTT | CASSPTGALDTQYF
. | . | TRBJ2-4 | TRBV24-1 | TGTGCCACCAGTGATTTTAAGGCAACCAAAAACATTCAGTACTTC | CATSDFKATKNIQYF
. | . | TRBJ1-6 | TRBV19 | TGTGCCAGTAGCGCTGTCTTGAATTCACCCCTCCACTTT | CASSAVLNSPLHF
TRBD1 | . | TRBJ1-1 | TRBV6-2/TRBV6-3 | TGTGCCAGCAGAGCCGCGACAGGGGGTCCCACTGAAGCTTTCTTT | CASRAATGGPTEAFF
. | few | TRBJ1-5 | TRBV10-3 | TGTGCCATCAGTGTAACGCGCGGCGATCAGCCCCAGCATTTT | CAISVTRGDQPQHF
. | . | TRBJ1-4 | TRBV20-1 | TGCAGTGCTAGTTGGGGAGTTAATGAAAAACTGTTTTTT | CSASWGVNEKLFF
TRBD1 | . | TRBJ1-1 | TRBV27 | TGTGCCAGCAGAAGGACAGGAAGGATGAACACTGAAGCTTTCTTT | CASRRTGRMNTEAFF
. | . | TRBJ1-1 | TRBV3-1 | TGTGCCAGCAGCCAAGGGGAAGATTCCGAAGCTTTCTTT | CASSQGEDSEAFF
. | . | TRBJ2-1 | TRBV6-2/TRBV6-3 | TGTGCCACCCGGGGGGCTCCCTACAATGAGCAGTTCTTC | CATRGAPYNEQFF
. | few | TRBJ1-2 | TRBV10-3 | TGTGCCATCAGTGAGTCGGGGGAGAACTATGGCTACACCTTC | CAISESGENYGYTF
. | few | TRBJ2-1 | TRBV29-1 | TGCAGCGTTGAATTGCCATGGTACGGGACCTCCTACAATGAGCAGTTCTTC | CSVELPWYGTSYNEQFF
. | few | TRBJ1-1 | TRBV7-2 | TGTGCCAGCAGCCCTGGTTCTGGGGGGTTGGAAGCTTTCTTT | CASSPGSGGLEAFF
TRBD1 | . | TRBJ1-3 | TRBV6-1 | TGTGCCAGCATCATACAGGGGTTCGGAAACACCATATATTTT | CASIIQGFGNTIYF
TRBD2 | . | TRBJ2-3 | TRBV4-2 | TGTGCCAGCAGCCCGAGATCTACGGGGACTAGCGGGAGACAAGATACGCAGTATTTT | CASSPRSTGTSGRQDTQYF
TRBD2 | few | TRBJ2-1 | TRBV10-3 | TGTGCCATCAGTTCGACTAGCAACCCTGACAATGAGCAGTTCTTC | CAISSTSNPDNEQFF
. | few | TRBJ2-7 | TRBV6-5 | TGTGCCAGCAGTTACGGGGACGGAAAGGGGTCCTACGAGCAGTACTTC | CASSYGDGKGSYEQYF
TRBD2 | few | TRBJ2-3 | TRBV27 | TGTGCCAGCAGTCAATACAGGACTAGCGGAATCACAGATACGCAGTATTTT | CASSQYRTSGITDTQYF
TRBD1 | many | TRBJ2-7 | TRBV20-1 | TGCAGTGCTAGAGACCGGGACAGGGGGCACTGGGACGAGCAGTACTTC | CSARDRDRGHWDEQYF
. | few | TRBJ2-1 | TRBV2 | TGTGCCAGCAGTGTGTTAGAGAGTGATGAGCAGTTCTTC | CASSVLESDEQFF
TRBD1 | few | TRBJ2-7 | TRBV10-3 | TGTGCCATCAGTGAGGGGACAGGCTACGAGCAGTACTTC | CAISEGTGYEQYF
TRBD2 | few | TRBJ2-7 | TRBV20-1 | TGCAGTGCTAGAGTAACTAGCGGGAGCATCGGTGAGCAGTACTTC | CSARVTSGSIGEQYF
. | . | TRBJ1-4 | TRBV28 | TGTGCCAGCAGTTTTGGGGTATTTACAACTAATGAAAAACTGTTTTTT | CASSFGVFTTNEKLFF